This entry describes one T cell receptor (beta chain). Antigen specificity is unknown. The data belong to a study of shared clonotypes between healthy human individuals. Study observations and caveats: Estimated richness values were generally larger in naive subsets than in memory subsets.

With 7 bases removed from V and 2 bases from J, the gap between germline ends came to 11 bases. This CDR3 is built from 13 residues. Germline V gives CDR1 MGHDK, CDR2 SYGVNS. TCRdb's table, derived via immunoSEQ multiplex PCR, lists solely in-frame clones and lacks some. The sample includes about 2.1 million clones, 93% seen only once; the top ten take over 1.5%. Positively selected for CCR7, the CD45RO-negative cells used as naive CD8 cells excluded terminally differentiated effector memory CD45RA+ cells. Donors were healthy HIV-negative adults without recent acute infections or vaccinations. The receptor was isolated from a man between 18 and 35 years old in good health. Some clones in this sample may be carry-over from other donors' samples. The sequenced material came from naive CD8+ T cells from PBMCs. V gene TRBV25-1 combines with J gene TRBJ1-1; no definite D call. As DNA, the CDR3 is TGTGCCAGCACGTTGGGCCCCAACACTGAAGCTTTCTTT. It translates to CASTLGPNTEAFF.